This T cell receptor (beta chain) comes out of a study of blood T cell repertoires in COVID-19. The method was immunoSEQ multiplex PCR; TCRdb's version includes in-frame clones alone and lacks a portion of them. The sample holds some 200,000 clones, 80% seen once. The CDR3 is 16 amino acids. The V and J ends lost 3 bases and 2 bases respectively, with 15 bases between them. CDR1 is ENHRY, CDR2 SYGVKD, per germline. This TCR was recovered from a woman aged 70-85 years with acute or convalescent COVID-19. The sample consisted of peripheral blood. J is TRBJ2-3 and V is TRBV10-3, with D perhaps matching TRBD2 (7 bases). The CDR3 region is CAISDGRGAYTDTQYF. The CDR3 DNA follows: TGTGCCATCAGTGATGGTCGGGGGGCGTACACAGATACGCAGTATTTT.